These 20 T cell receptor beta chains came from one sample sequenced in a study of technical replicates of blood from a handful of donors. Some clones are missing from TCRdb's copy, which holds only in-frame ones; the method was immunoSEQ multiplex PCR. The sample yields more than 15,000 clones, about 79% seen once. The sequencing sample was made of PBMCs. These receptors were taken from a human donor in good health. Some clones in this sample may be carry-over from other donors' samples.

The chain joins TRBV28 to TRBJ2-7; unclear D gene. Germline V gene data show CDR1 as MDHEN and CDR2 as SYDVKM. The CDR3 sequence is 13 residues long. V gave up 3 bases and J gave up 4 bases, with 10 bases separating them. The CDR3 reads CASSFNAQYEQYF. CDR3 in DNA: TGTGCCAGCAGTTTCAACGCACAGTACGAGCAGTACTTC.

The V call is TRBV27, the J call TRBJ1-2; 7 nucleotides match TRBD1. CDR1 is MNHEY, CDR2 SMNVEV, per germline (reference sequence). Trimming took 2 bases from V and 1 from J; bases not matched to a gene: 4. The CDR3 spans 15 residues. The CDR3 DNA reads TGTGCCAGCAGTTTAAAGACAGGGTTTAACTATGGCTACACCTTC. Residues: CASSLKTGFNYGYTF.

This clone was counted a few times. The chain carries TRBV28 and TRBJ1-4, with D perhaps matching TRBD1 (6 bases). The CDR3 covers 13 residues. The V gene's germline CDR1 is MDHEN and CDR2 SYDVKM. Trimming removed 6 bases at V and 7 bases at J, with 12 bases between. CDR3 nucleotides: TGTGCCAGCAGATGGGGCAGGGGTGAAAAACTGTTTTTT. This sequence encodes CASRWGRGEKLFF. The whole variable domain, filled in from reference TRBV28 and TRBJ1-4, reads DVKVTQSSRYLVKRTGEKVFLECVQDMDHENMFWYRQDPGLGLRLIYFSYDVKMKEKGDIPEGYSVSREKKERFSLILESASTNQTSMYLCASRWGRGEKLFFGSGTQLSVL.

This clone came up once. The CDR3 nucleotides read TGTGCCTGGGGATCAGGGGCGAAACAGCCCCAGCATTTT. This codes for CAWGSGAKQPQHF. The rearrangement links TRBV30 to TRBJ1-5; D is perhaps TRBD1 (6 bases). V was cut by 5 bases and J by 7 bases, with 15 bases left in between. The CDR3 spans 13 residues. Germline V CDR1 and CDR2: GTSNPN, SVGIG (reference sequence).

The chain joins TRBV10-1 to TRBJ2-7; 11 bases fit TRBD2. The V gene end was trimmed by 7 bases and the J gene end by 0 bases; junction bases not matched to a gene: 14. The germline V gene encodes CDR1 WNHNN and CDR2 SYGVQD (reference sequence). The CDR3 loop spans 18 amino acids. The CDR3 DNA reads TGCGCCAGCACCCCCGGGACTAGCGGCGAGATTGGCTCCTACGAGCAGTACTTC. This sequence encodes CASTPGTSGEIGSYEQYF.

V gene TRBV19 combines with J gene TRBJ2-3; D unresolved. CDR1 and CDR2 (germline): LNHDA, SQIVND (reference sequence). V shed 4 bases and J shed 0 bases, with 2 bases lying between them. The CDR3 is 12 residues long. The CDR3 region is CASSTSTDTQYF. The CDR3 DNA reads TGTGCCAGTAGTACTAGCACAGATACGCAGTATTTT.

The V call is TRBV20-1, the J call TRBJ2-3; D may be TRBD1 (6 bases). CDR1 and CDR2 from the germline V gene are DFQATT and SNEGSKA (reference sequence). V dropped 6 bases and J dropped 7 bases, with 8 bases sitting between them. CDR3 length equals 10 residues. The CDR3: CSAGQHTQYF. DNA for the CDR3: TGCAGTGCCGGACAGCATACGCAGTATTTT.

The chain combines TRBV19 with TRBJ1-1; 8 bases map to TRBD1. CDR1 LNHDA and CDR2 SQIVND come from the germline V gene (reference sequence). V was clipped by 4 bases and J by 5 bases; unmatched bases: 6. This CDR3 is built from 14 residues. CDR3 region: CASSTQGAGTEAFF. In DNA form, the CDR3 reads TGTGCCAGTAGTACCCAGGGGGCCGGGACTGAAGCTTTCTTT.

The CDR3 sequence: CASSGPRLAGDDEQFF. The CDR3 nucleotides are TGTGCCAGCAGTGGGCCCCGACTAGCGGGAGATGACGAGCAGTTCTTC. The gene calls are TRBV6-1 and TRBJ2-1; TRBD2 matches at 12 bases. V was clipped by 4 bases and J by 10 bases; unmatched bases: 11. Germline V gene data show CDR1 as MNHNS and CDR2 as SASEGT. This CDR3 is 16 amino acids long.

This CDR3 reads CSVVRLAGYNEQFF. Here the CDR3 DNA reads TGCAGCGTTGTAAGACTAGCGGGCTACAATGAGCAGTTCTTC. V and J are TRBV29-1 and TRBJ2-1; 10 bases align to TRBD2. The V gene end was trimmed by 4 bases and the J gene end by 3 bases; junction bases not matched to a gene: 3. Germline values: CDR1 SQVTM, CDR2 ANQGSEA. The CDR3 contains 14 residues.

The chain links TRBV6-1 to TRBJ2-7, with D tentatively TRBD2 (6 bases). The CDR3 runs to 15 residues. Trimming cost V 2 bases and J 3 bases, with 14 bases left between them. Germline-derived CDR1 and CDR2 are MNHNS and SASEGT. As DNA, the CDR3 is TGTGCCAGCAGTGAACCAAAGCGCGGGGTCTACGAGCAGTACTTC. This translates into CASSEPKRGVYEQYF.

This rearrangement joins TRBV18 to TRBJ2-1, with 12 bases aligning to TRBD2. The CDR3 is 16 residues long. V dropped 5 bases and J dropped 7; count of bases not matched to a gene: 9. Germline assignment: CDR1 KGHSH and CDR2 LQKENI. The CDR3 here is CASSTRTSGTLNEQFF. The CDR3 coding sequence is TGTGCCAGCTCAACCAGGACTAGCGGGACACTTAATGAGCAGTTCTTC.

This chain joins TRBV29-1 and TRBJ2-1; 14 bases match TRBD2. Germline lookup yields CDR1 SQVTM and CDR2 ANQGSEA. CDR3 length equals 16 residues. V shed 2 bases and J 2 bases; nucleotides not matched to a gene: 2. CDR3 DNA sequence: TGCAGCGTTGAACAGGGACTAGCGGGAGCCTACAATGAGCAGTTCTTC. It yields the protein CSVEQGLAGAYNEQFF.

The J gene is TRBJ1-2, the V gene TRBV6-5; 7 positions agree with TRBD1. Germline V gives CDR1 MNHEY, CDR2 SVGAGI. The junction had 10 bases not matched to a gene; V was cut back by 5 bases and J by 4 bases. The CDR3 length is 15 residues. The CDR3 here is CASSPATTGLYGYTF. In nucleotides, the CDR3 is TGTGCCAGCAGTCCCGCCACGACAGGGCTCTATGGCTACACCTTC.

The V gene is TRBV6-1, the J gene TRBJ2-7; D may be TRBD1 (6 bases). Trimming cost V 6 bases and J 7 bases, with 16 bases left between them. There are 13 residues in the CDR3. Germline CDR1 reads MNHNS; CDR2 reads SASEGT. The CDR3 protein is CASRDRGVLEQYF. The CDR3 nucleotides read TGTGCCAGCAGGGACAGAGGGGTTTTAGAGCAGTACTTC.

The chain recombines TRBV6-5 with TRBJ1-2; D is possibly TRBD1 (5 bases). This CDR3 contains 16 residues. Trimming left V 4 bases short and J 5 bases short, with 20 bases between. CDR1 and CDR2 (germline): MNHEY, SVGAGI. In DNA form, the CDR3 reads TGTGCCAGCAGTTTAAGACAGAGGAGACTGGAATATGGCTACACCTTC. Translated: CASSLRQRRLEYGYTF.

Notes on this clone: Compared with germline, one end of the junction differs, possibly owing to a read error. V usage is TRBV30 and J usage is TRBJ2-7; TRBD1 matches at 8 bases. The germline gives CDR1 GTSNPN, CDR2 SVGIG (reference sequence). CDR3 length equals 11 residues. CDR3 residues: CAWGQGVERYF. In nucleotides, the CDR3 is TGTGCCTGGGGACAGGGTGTCGAGCGGTACTTC. The whole variable domain, filled in from reference TRBV30 and TRBJ2-7, reads SQTIHQWPATLVQPVGSPLSLECTVEGTSNPNLYWYRQAAGRGLQLLFYSVGIGQISSEVPQNLSASRPQDRQFILSSKKLLLSDSGFYLCAWGQGVERYFGPGTRLTVT.

This chain uses TRBV5-1 with TRBJ2-1; TRBD2 agrees at 13 bases. The CDR3 loop spans 14 amino acids. Germline V gene data show CDR1 as SGHRS and CDR2 as YFSETQ. V lost 4 bases and J lost 9; bases outside the gene matches: 4. The DNA of the CDR3 is TGCGCCAGCAGCCGGACTAGCGGGAGTAGTGAGCAGTTCTTC. Translating gives CASSRTSGSSEQFF.

This chain joins TRBV11-2 and TRBJ2-7; tentatively, D is TRBD2 (6 bases). Germline V lookup: CDR1 SGHAT, CDR2 FQNNGV. V was shortened by 4 bases and J by 4 bases, with 11 bases between the two germline ends. The CDR3 has 13 residues. CDR3 DNA: TGTGCCAGCAGCTATCTGACTAGTTACGAGCAGTACTTC. It encodes CASSYLTSYEQYF. The full variable domain, its missing parts supplied by reference TRBV11-2 and TRBJ2-7, is EAGVAQSPRYKIIEKRQSVAFWCNPISGHATLYWYQQILGQGPKLLIQFQNNGVVDDSQLPKDRFSAERLKGVDSTLKIQPAKLEDSAVYLCASSYLTSYEQYFGPGTRLTVT.

As to this clone: A junction end diverges from the germline sequence, so it may reflect a read error. The chain recombines TRBV7-6 with TRBJ1-5; 8 positions match TRBD1. From germline, CDR1 is SGHVS and CDR2 FNYEAQ. The CDR3 extends over 13 amino acids. The CDR3 DNA sequence: TGTGCCAGCAGCGAAGAGACAGGGGCTCCCACGTATTTT. It yields the protein CASSEETGAPTYF.